This TCR beta chain was found in a study of T cells after yellow fever vaccination. 5'RACE template switching generated TCR cDNA, adding a universal primer site and UMIs. TCRdb re-analysed the 5' RACE reads in MiXCR, keeping a single row per CDR3 protein. Of about 400,000 distinct CDR3 sequences in the sample, 6% to 8% are singletons; the top ten hold approximately 16%. Ten or more counts support this clonotype. The CDR3 covers 15 residues. Germline CDR1 and CDR2: SQVTM and ANQGSEA. V was pared by 1 base and J by 0 bases, with 13 bases between. This TCR derives from a man aged 25-45 years who received the YFV17D yellow fever vaccine. Sequenced here: PBMCs, sampled 5 days after the yellow fever booster vaccination. The J gene is TRBJ2-7, the V gene TRBV29-1; D might be TRBD2 (5 bases). The CDR3 sequence is CSVEGSGRSSYEQYF. DNA for the CDR3: TGCAGCGTTGAAGGGTCGGGAAGGAGCTCCTACGAGCAGTACTTC.